Listed below are T cell receptor beta chains from one sample, sequenced in a study of identical twins. In TCRdb, the 5' RACE reads were re-called with MiXCR into one record per CDR3 protein. This sample has around 480,000 distinct CDR3 sequences, with roughly an eighth found just once. The same sample was also used in a study of yellow fever vaccine responses in identical twins.

Sequencing input: CD4+ T cells sorted from blood. These TCRs come from a young woman in good health. CDR3s include the opening cysteine and the closing phenylalanine or tryptophan. Fields, in order: V gene, J gene, D gene, clone size, CDR3 DNA, CDR3 protein. D genes are given only for firm matches. Some rows mark clone size as missing; the rest say once, few, many or name a class of expanded clone.

>TRBV11-2|TRBJ2-4|TRBD2|few
TGTGCCAGCAGGCCGGGACTAGCGGGGGATTTGGTCAAAAACATTCAGTACTTC
CASRPGLAGDLVKNIQYF
>TRBV29-1|TRBJ2-7|NA|few
TGCAGCGCCCAACAGGGCTACGAGCAGTACTTC
CSAQQGYEQYF
>TRBV28|TRBJ1-1|TRBD1|many
TGTGCCAGCCGGGACAGGGTTGACACTGAAGCTTTCTTT
CASRDRVDTEAFF
>TRBV20-1|TRBJ2-7|TRBD1|few
TGCAGTGCTATCTGGGGGAGGGGACAGGGTAGGTACGAGCAGTACTTC
CSAIWGRGQGRYEQYF
>TRBV7-9|TRBJ2-7|NA|many
TGTGCCAGCAGCCACGGGACTCACGGGGACGAGCAGTACTTC
CASSHGTHGDEQYF
>TRBV5-5|TRBJ2-7|TRBD1|NA
TGTGCCAGCATCGGACAGGGGATGTACGAGCAGTACTTC
CASIGQGMYEQYF
>TRBV6-4|TRBJ2-1|TRBD2|few
TGTGCCAGCAGTTCGCCGGGACTAGCGTATGAGCAGTTCTTC
CASSSPGLAYEQFF
>TRBV6-1|TRBJ2-1|TRBD1|NA
TGTGCCAGCAGGAGGGACAGGTCCATCGATGAGCAGTTCTTC
CASRRDRSIDEQFF
>TRBV7-9|TRBJ1-1|NA|NA
TGTGCCAGCAGCTTAACGCTCGGGGGGCGCACTGAAGCTTTCTTT
CASSLTLGGRTEAFF
>TRBV4-3|TRBJ2-6|NA|few
TGCGCCAGCAGCCAAGATGGGGCAGGGGGAGGTGGGGCCAACGTCCTGACTTTC
CASSQDGAGGGGANVLTF
>TRBV10-3|TRBJ2-7|TRBD1|NA
TGTGCCATCGGGGAACAGGGGGCCTCCTACGAGCAGTACTTC
CAIGEQGASYEQYF
>TRBV12-3/TRBV12-4|TRBJ1-5|NA|many
TGTGCCAGCAGCATCGGGGACAAGAGCAATCAGCCCCAGCATTTT
CASSIGDKSNQPQHF
>TRBV4-3|TRBJ2-1|NA|NA
TGCGCCAGCAGCCAAGGACTAGGAGGTTATGGTGAGCAGTTCTTC
CASSQGLGGYGEQFF
>TRBV6-5|TRBJ2-6|TRBD1|few
TGTGCCAGCAGTTGGGACAGGAGCTCTGGGGCCAACGTCCTGACTTTC
CASSWDRSSGANVLTF
>TRBV3-1|TRBJ2-5|NA|NA
TGTGCCAGCAGCCGGGGACCCGCGGCAGGAGACGAGACCCAGTACTTC
CASSRGPAAGDETQYF
>TRBV28|TRBJ1-1|NA|NA
TGTGCCAGCAGTTCAGTGTCAGGGCTGGGGGACACTGAAGCTTTCTTT
CASSSVSGLGDTEAFF
>TRBV6-5|TRBJ1-1|NA|few
TGTGCCAGCAGTTACTTCGAGAACACTGAAGCTTTCTTT
CASSYFENTEAFF
>TRBV11-2|TRBJ2-7|NA|many
TGTGCCAGCAGCTTAGGGCGGGGACCCTACGAGCAGTACTTC
CASSLGRGPYEQYF
>TRBV7-3|TRBJ2-3|NA|NA
TGTGCCAGCAGCTTAAGCTTCCCAGATACGCAGTATTTT
CASSLSFPDTQYF
>TRBV5-1|TRBJ2-7|TRBD2|NA
TGCGCCAGCAGCCCCCCCGGACTAGCGGGAAGAAGCTACGAGCAGTACTTC
CASSPPGLAGRSYEQYF
>TRBV12-3/TRBV12-4|TRBJ2-7|TRBD1|few
TGTGCCAGCAGTCCTAATCGACAGGGCCCCAACTACGAGCAGTACTTC
CASSPNRQGPNYEQYF
>TRBV6-2/TRBV6-3|TRBJ2-7|TRBD1|once
TGTGCCAGCCGCCAACAAGCCACAGGGGGCTACGAGCAGTACTTC
CASRQQATGGYEQYF
>TRBV5-1|TRBJ2-5|TRBD1|NA
TGCGCCAGCAGCTCGTCCCGGGACAGGGAAGAGACCCAGTACTTC
CASSSSRDREETQYF
>TRBV5-1|TRBJ1-1|NA|few
TGCGCCAGCAGCTTGGATGGATACGGTGGGGGCACTGAAGCTTTCTTT
CASSLDGYGGGTEAFF
>TRBV12-3/TRBV12-4|TRBJ2-7|NA|NA
TGTGCCAGCAGTTCCGCGACCTTTTCCTACGAGCAGTACTTC
CASSSATFSYEQYF
>TRBV12-3/TRBV12-4|TRBJ2-1|TRBD1|few
TGTGCCAGCAGTTTAATCGGACAGGGGGGCGATGAGCAGTTCTTC
CASSLIGQGGDEQFF
>TRBV7-2|TRBJ2-7|NA|NA
TGTGCCAGCAGCTTAGGGGGTTATCGCGAGCAGTACTTC
CASSLGGYREQYF
>TRBV4-3|TRBJ2-5|NA|few
TGCGCCAGCAGCCAAGGGGGCGCGGGTAGGATGGAGACCCAGTACTTC
CASSQGGAGRMETQYF
>TRBV4-1|TRBJ2-5|TRBD1|NA
TGCGCCAGCTCCGCCGGGACAGGGAAGCGAGAGACCCAGTACTTC
CASSAGTGKRETQYF
>TRBV27|TRBJ1-2|NA|NA
TGTGCCAGCAGTACGGACACCGGGGGCTATGGCTACACCTTC
CASSTDTGGYGYTF
>TRBV20-1|TRBJ2-1|NA|NA
TGCAGTGCTAGTCAACGGGGGCCCAATGAGCAGTTCTTC
CSASQRGPNEQFF
>TRBV5-1|TRBJ2-2|NA|NA
TGCGCCAGCAGCTTGACCCAGGGGAGTAACACCGGGGAGCTGTTTTTT
CASSLTQGSNTGELFF